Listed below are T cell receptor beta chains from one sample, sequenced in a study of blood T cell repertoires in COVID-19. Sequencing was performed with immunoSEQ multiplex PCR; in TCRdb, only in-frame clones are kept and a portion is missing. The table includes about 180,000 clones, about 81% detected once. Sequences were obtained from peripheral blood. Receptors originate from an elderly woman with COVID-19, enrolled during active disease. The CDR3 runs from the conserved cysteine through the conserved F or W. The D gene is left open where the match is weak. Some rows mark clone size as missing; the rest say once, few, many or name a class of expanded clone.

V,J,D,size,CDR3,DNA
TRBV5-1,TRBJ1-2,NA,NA,CASSLGQGGTNYGYTF,TGCGCCAGCAGCTTGGGCCAGGGAGGAACTAACTATGGCTACACCTTC
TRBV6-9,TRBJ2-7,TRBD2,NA,CASSFRGGGSNEQYF,TGTGCCAGCAGCTTTCGCGGGGGGGGAAGCAACGAGCAGTACTTC
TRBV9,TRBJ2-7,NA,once,CASSRFPGDYEQYF,TGTGCCAGCAGCCGTTTCCCCGGGGACTACGAGCAGTACTTC
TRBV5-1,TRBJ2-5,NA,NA,CASNEGQLQETQYF,TGCGCCAGCAACGAAGGACAGCTCCAAGAGACCCAGTACTTC
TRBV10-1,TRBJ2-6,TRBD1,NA,CASISGQGSPGANVLTF,TGCGCCAGCATTTCAGGACAGGGGTCTCCTGGGGCCAACGTCCTGACTTTC
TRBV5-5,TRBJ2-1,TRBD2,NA,CASSLTSRLAGDPSYNEQFF,TGTGCCAGCAGCTTGACGTCGAGACTAGCGGGAGATCCCTCCTACAATGAGCAGTTCTTC
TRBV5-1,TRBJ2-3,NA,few,CASSKGSSGLGDTQYF,TGCGCCAGCTCGAAGGGGTCGAGCGGGTTGGGAGATACGCAGTATTTT
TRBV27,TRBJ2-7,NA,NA,CASRGGIYEQYF,TGTGCCAGCAGGGGGGGTATCTACGAGCAGTACTTC
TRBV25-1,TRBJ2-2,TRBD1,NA,CASRKPSPGQGASGELFF,TGTGCCAGCAGGAAACCTTCCCCCGGACAGGGGGCTAGCGGGGAGCTGTTTTTT
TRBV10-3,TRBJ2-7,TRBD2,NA,CAISDPSTTRGGGEQYF,TGTGCCATCAGTGACCCGAGCACGACCCGCGGGGGGGGCGAGCAGTACTTC
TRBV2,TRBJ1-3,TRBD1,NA,CASSLYRGPGNTIYF,TGTGCCAGCAGCCTTTACAGGGGGCCTGGAAACACCATATATTTT
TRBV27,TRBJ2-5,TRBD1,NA,CASRTGGRETQYF,TGTGCCAGCAGAACAGGGGGGAGAGAGACCCAGTACTTC
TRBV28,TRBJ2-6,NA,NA,CASSPAGAGANVLTF,TGTGCCAGCAGTCCCGCCGGGGCTGGGGCCAACGTCCTGACTTTC
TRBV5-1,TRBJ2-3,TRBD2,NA,CASSPPTSGKHTDTQYF,TGCGCCAGCAGCCCACCGACTAGCGGGAAACACACAGATACGCAGTATTTT
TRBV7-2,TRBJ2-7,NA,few,CASSLGTWGLEQYF,TGTGCCAGCAGCTTAGGTACCTGGGGGCTCGAGCAGTACTTC
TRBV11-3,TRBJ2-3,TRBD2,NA,CASSIGLADTDTQYF,TGTGCCAGCAGCATCGGACTAGCGGACACAGATACGCAGTATTTT
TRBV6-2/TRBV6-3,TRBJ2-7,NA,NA,CASSWGGGNYEQYF,TGTGCCAGCAGCTGGGGAGGGGGAAACTACGAGCAGTACTTC
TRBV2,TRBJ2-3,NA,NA,CASTEGWRSGTDTQYF,TGTGCCAGCACCGAGGGATGGCGGAGCGGCACAGATACGCAGTATTTT
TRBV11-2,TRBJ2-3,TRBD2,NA,CASSLGVAGLDTQYF,TGTGCCAGCAGCTTAGGAGTAGCGGGGTTAGATACGCAGTATTTT
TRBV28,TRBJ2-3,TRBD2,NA,CASSPIGLAGTDTQYF,TGTGCCAGCAGTCCTATAGGACTAGCAGGTACAGATACGCAGTATTTT
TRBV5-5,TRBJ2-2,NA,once,CASSLDSRVFAGELFF,TGTGCCAGCAGCCTGGACTCGCGGGTGTTCGCCGGGGAGCTGTTTTTT
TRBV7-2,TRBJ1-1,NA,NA,CASSPTLHRGMNTEAFF,TGTGCCAGCAGCCCCACCCTACATCGGGGGATGAACACTGAAGCTTTCTTT
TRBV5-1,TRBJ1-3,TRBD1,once,CASSLGTGKGNTIYF,TGCGCCAGCAGCTTGGGGACAGGGAAGGGAAACACCATATATTTT
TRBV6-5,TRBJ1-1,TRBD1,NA,CASRDRGYTEAFF,TGTGCCAGCAGGGACAGGGGATACACTGAAGCTTTCTTT
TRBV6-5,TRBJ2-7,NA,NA,CASSYSPGLGYEQYF,TGTGCCAGCAGTTACTCTCCGGGACTGGGCTACGAGCAGTACTTC
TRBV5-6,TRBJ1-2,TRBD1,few,CASRTGQGRSFYGYTF,TGTGCCAGCAGGACGGGACAGGGGCGGAGTTTCTATGGCTACACCTTC
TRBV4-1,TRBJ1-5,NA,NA,CASSQREGNSNQPQHF,TGCGCCAGCAGCCAAAGGGAGGGGAATAGCAATCAGCCCCAGCATTTT
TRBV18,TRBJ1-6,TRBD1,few,CASSPLDRGSPLHF,TGTGCCAGCTCACCACTGGACAGGGGTTCACCCCTCCACTTT
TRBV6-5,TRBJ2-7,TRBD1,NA,CATIHGRDRPYEQYF,TGTGCCACCATCCACGGCCGGGACAGGCCCTACGAGCAGTACTTC
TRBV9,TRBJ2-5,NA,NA,CASSPEGAAGAWETQYF,TGTGCCAGCAGCCCAGAGGGTGCGGCAGGGGCTTGGGAGACCCAGTACTTC
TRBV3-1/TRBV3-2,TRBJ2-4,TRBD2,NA,CASSQETATSESLAKNIQYF,TGTGCCAGCAGCCAAGAGACGGCGACTAGCGAGTCTTTAGCCAAAAACATTCAGTACTTC
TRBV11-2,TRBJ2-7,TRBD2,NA,CASSLDLAGGGEQYF,TGTGCCAGCAGCTTAGATCTAGCGGGAGGCGGCGAGCAGTACTTC
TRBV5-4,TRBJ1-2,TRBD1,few,CASSLGRGPYGYTF,TGTGCCAGCAGCTTGGGCAGGGGGCCCTATGGCTACACCTTC
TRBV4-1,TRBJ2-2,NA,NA,CASSQDMATGELFF,TGCGCCAGCAGCCAAGATATGGCCACCGGGGAGCTGTTTTTT
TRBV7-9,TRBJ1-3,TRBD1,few,CASSQDRFSGNTIYF,TGTGCCAGCAGCCAGGACAGGTTCTCTGGAAACACCATATATTTT
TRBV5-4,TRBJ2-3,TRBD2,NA,CASSLVSGGSADTQYF,TGTGCCAGCAGCTTAGTTAGCGGGGGATCGGCAGATACGCAGTATTTT
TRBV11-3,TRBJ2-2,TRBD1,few,CASRGDSSVAGELFF,TGTGCCAGCAGGGGGGACAGCTCGGTAGCCGGGGAGCTGTTTTTT
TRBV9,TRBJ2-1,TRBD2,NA,CASSPRGSGRGNEQFF,TGTGCCAGCAGCCCCCGGGGTAGCGGGAGGGGAAATGAGCAGTTCTTC
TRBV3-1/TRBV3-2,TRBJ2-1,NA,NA,CASSRGQGYSEQFF,TGTGCCAGCAGCCGGGGGCAAGGATACTCAGAGCAGTTCTTC
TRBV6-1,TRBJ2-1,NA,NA,CASSEFELAAYNEQFF,TGTGCCAGCAGTGAATTCGAACTAGCCGCCTACAATGAGCAGTTCTTC
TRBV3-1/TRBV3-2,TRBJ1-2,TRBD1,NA,CASSQEVRGSFFYGYTF,TGTGCCAGCAGCCAAGAAGTCAGGGGGTCATTTTTCTATGGCTACACCTTC
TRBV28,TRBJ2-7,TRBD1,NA,CASSSGTGWIEQYF,TGTGCCAGCAGTTCCGGGACAGGGTGGATCGAGCAGTACTTC